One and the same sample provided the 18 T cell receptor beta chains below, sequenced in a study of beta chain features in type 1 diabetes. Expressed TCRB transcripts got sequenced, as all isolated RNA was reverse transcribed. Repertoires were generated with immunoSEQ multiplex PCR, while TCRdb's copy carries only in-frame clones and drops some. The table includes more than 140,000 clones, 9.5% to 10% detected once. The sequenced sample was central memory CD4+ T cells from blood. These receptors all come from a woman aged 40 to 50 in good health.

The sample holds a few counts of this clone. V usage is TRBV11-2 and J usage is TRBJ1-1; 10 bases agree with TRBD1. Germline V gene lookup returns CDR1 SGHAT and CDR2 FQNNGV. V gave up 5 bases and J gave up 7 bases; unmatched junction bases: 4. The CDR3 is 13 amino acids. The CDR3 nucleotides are TGTGCCAGCAGCCTTGGACAGGGGGTTGAAGCTTTCTTT. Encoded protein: CASSLGQGVEAFF.

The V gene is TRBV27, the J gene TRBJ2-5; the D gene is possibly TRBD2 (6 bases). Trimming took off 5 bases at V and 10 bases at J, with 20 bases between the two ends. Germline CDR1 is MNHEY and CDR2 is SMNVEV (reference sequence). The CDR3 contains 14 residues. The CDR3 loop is CASSKGSTRERQYF. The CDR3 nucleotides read TGTGCCAGCAGTAAGGGCAGTACCCGGGAGCGCCAGTACTTC.

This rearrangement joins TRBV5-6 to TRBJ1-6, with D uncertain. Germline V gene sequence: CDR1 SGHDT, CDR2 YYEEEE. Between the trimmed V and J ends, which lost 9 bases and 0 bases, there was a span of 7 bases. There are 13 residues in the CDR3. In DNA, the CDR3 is TGTGCCACCGCAGACTCCTATAATTCACCCCTCCACTTT. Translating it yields CATADSYNSPLHF.

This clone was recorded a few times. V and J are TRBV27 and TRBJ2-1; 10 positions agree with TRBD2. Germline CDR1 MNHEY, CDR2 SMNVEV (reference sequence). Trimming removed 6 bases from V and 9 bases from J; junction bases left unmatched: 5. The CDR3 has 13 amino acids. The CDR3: CASRRSGGVEQFF. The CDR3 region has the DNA TGTGCCAGCAGAAGGAGCGGGGGGGTTGAGCAGTTCTTC.

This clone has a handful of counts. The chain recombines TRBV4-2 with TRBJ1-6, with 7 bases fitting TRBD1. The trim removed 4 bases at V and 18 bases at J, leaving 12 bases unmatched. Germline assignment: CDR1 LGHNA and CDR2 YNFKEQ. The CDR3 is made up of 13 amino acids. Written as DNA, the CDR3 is TGTGCCAGCAGCCCTGCGTCAGGGGGTACTCCCCACTTT. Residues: CASSPASGGTPHF.

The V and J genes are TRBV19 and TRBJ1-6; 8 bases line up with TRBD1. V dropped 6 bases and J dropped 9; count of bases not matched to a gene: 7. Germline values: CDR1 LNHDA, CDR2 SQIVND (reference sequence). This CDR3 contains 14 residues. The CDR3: CASSPGQVVSPLHF. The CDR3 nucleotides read TGTGCCAGTAGCCCGGGACAGGTGGTTTCACCCCTCCACTTT. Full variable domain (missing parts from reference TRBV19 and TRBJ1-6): DGGITQSPKYLFRKEGQNVTLSCEQNLNHDAMYWYRQDPGQGLRLIYYSQIVNDFQKGDIAEGYSVSREKKESFPLTVTSAQKNPTAFYLCASSPGQVVSPLHFGNGTRLTVT.

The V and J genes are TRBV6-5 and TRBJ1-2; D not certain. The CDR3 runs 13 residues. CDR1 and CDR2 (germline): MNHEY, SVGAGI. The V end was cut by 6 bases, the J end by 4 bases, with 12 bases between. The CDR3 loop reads CASSPDEVYGYTF. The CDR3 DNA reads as TGTGCCAGCAGCCCTGACGAGGTCTATGGCTACACCTTC.

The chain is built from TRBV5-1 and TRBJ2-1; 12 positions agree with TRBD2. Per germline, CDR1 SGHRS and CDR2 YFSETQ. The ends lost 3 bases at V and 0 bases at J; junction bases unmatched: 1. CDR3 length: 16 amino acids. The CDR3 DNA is TGCGCCAGCAGCTCTAGCGGGGGGGGCTCCTACAATGAGCAGTTCTTC. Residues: CASSSSGGGSYNEQFF.

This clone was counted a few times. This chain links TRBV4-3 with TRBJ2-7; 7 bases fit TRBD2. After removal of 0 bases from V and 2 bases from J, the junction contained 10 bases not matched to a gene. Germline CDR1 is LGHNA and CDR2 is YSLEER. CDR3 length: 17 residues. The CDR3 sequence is CASSQEKAGRVAYEQYF. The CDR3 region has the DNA TGCGCCAGCAGCCAAGAGAAGGCAGGGAGGGTCGCCTACGAGCAGTACTTC.

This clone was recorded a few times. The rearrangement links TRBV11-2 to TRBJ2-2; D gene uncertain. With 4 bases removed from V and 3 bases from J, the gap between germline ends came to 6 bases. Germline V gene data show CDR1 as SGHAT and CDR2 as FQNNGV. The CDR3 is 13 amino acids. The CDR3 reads CASSSDYTGELFF. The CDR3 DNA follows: TGTGCCAGCAGCTCTGACTACACCGGGGAGCTGTTTTTT.

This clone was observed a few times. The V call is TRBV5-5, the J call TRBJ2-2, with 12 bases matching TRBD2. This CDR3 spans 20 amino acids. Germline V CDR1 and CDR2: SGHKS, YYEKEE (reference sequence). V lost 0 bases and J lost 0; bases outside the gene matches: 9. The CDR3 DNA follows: TGTGCCAGCAGCTTGGGGGTGCTAGCGGGGGGGTCCGCGAACACCGGGGAGCTGTTTTTT. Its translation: CASSLGVLAGGSANTGELFF.

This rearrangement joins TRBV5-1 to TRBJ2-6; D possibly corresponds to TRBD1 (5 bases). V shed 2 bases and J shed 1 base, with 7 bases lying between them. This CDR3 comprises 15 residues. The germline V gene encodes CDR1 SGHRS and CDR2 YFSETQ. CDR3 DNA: TGCGCCAGCAGCTTTGGGGCTTCTGGGGCCAACGTCCTGACTTTC. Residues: CASSFGASGANVLTF.

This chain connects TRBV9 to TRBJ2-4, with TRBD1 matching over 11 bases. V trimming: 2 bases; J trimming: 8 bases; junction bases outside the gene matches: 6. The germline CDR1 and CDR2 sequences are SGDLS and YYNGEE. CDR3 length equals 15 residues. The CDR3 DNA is TGTGCCAGCAGCGTCGGACAGGGGGCGATGCACATTCAGTACTTC. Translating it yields CASSVGQGAMHIQYF.

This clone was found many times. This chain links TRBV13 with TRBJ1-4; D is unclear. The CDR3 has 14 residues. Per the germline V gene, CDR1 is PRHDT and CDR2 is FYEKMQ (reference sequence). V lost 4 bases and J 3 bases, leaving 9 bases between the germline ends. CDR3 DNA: TGTGCCAGCAGCTCCGGGATGGCTAATGAAAAACTGTTTTTT. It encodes CASSSGMANEKLFF.

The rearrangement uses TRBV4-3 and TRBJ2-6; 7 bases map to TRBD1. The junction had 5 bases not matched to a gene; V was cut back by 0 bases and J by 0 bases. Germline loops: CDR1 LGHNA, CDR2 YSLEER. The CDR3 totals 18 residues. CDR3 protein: CASSQDRAGGSGANVLTF. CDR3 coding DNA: TGCGCCAGCAGCCAAGATCGGGCAGGGGGCTCTGGGGCCAACGTCCTGACTTTC.

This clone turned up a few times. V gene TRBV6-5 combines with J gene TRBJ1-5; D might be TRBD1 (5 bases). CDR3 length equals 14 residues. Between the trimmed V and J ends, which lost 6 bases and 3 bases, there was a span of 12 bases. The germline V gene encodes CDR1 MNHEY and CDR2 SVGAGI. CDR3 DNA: TGTGCCAGCAGCCTGCAGGGTTCCAATCAGCCCCAGCATTTT. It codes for CASSLQGSNQPQHF.

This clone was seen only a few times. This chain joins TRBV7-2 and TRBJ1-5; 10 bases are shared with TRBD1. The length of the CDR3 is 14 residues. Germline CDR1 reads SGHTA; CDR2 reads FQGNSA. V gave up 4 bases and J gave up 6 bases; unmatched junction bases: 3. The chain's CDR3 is CASSYRDRGQPQHF. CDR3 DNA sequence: TGTGCCAGCAGCTATAGGGACAGGGGTCAGCCCCAGCATTTT.

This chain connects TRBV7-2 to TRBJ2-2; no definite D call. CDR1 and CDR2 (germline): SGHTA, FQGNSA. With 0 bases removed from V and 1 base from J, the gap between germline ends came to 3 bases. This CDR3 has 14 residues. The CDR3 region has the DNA TGTGCCAGCAGCTTAGCCAAGAACACCGGGGAGCTGTTTTTT. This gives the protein CASSLAKNTGELFF.